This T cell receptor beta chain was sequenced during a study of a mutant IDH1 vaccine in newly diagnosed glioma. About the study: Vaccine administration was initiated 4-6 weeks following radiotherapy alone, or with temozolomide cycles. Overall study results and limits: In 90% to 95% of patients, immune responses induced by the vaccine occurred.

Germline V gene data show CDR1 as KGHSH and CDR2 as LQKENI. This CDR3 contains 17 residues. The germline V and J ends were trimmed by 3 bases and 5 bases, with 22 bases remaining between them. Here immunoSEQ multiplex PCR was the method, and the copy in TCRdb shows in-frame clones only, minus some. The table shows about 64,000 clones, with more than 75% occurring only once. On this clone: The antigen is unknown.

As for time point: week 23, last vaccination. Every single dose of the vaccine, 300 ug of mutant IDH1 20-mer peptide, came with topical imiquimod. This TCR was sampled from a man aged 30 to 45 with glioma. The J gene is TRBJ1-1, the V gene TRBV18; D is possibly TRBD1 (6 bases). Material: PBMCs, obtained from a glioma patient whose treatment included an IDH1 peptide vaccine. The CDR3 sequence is CASSPMIVQGGSTEAFF. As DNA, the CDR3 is TGTGCCAGCTCACCTATGATTGTACAGGGTGGGTCGACTGAAGCTTTCTTT.